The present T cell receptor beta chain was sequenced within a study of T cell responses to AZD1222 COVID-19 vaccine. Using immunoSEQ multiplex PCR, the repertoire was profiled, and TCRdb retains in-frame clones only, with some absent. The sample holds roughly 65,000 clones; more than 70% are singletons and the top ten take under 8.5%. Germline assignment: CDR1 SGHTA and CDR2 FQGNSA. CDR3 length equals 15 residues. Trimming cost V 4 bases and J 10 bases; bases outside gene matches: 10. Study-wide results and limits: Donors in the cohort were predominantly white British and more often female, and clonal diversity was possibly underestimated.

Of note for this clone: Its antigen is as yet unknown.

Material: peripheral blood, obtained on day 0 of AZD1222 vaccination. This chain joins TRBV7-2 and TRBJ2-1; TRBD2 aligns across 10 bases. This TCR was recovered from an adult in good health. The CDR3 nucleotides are TGTGCCAGCAGCTCGCTAGCGGGAGTGAGTAGGGAGCAGTTCTTC. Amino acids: CASSSLAGVSREQFF.